This paragraph reports one TCR beta chain. Its antigen is as yet unknown. Libraries of TCR beta came from iRepertoire HTBI primers plus Arm-PCR of CDR3 regions. TCRdb fed the multiplex PCR reads into MiXCR, producing one record per CDR3 protein. This table holds 410,000 or so distinct CDR3 sequences, 14% to 15% found once. This CDR3 has 12 residues. V lost 8 bases to trimming and J lost 8 bases, with 10 bases between them. Looked up from germline, CDR1 is MDHEN and CDR2 is SYDVKM. These data are taken from a study of regulatory T cells in long-lasting Graves disease. Findings and limits, study-wide: Among samples with persistent disease, TRBV28, TRBJ1-2 and TRBJ2-5 were favored.

Time point specified: newly diagnosed GD, antithyroid drugs for less than 3 months. RNA isolated from PBMCs was used to make the TCR library. Each patient gave approximately 9.6 milliliters of EDTA-anticoagulated peripheral blood. This same sample was also part of a study on T cells in Graves' hyperthyroidism and ophthalmopathy. That paper states: The blood repertoire included most of the expanded thyroid clonotypes above 0.001.

This rearrangement joins TRBV28 to TRBJ1-6, with D perhaps matching TRBD1 (5 bases). The clonotype was recovered from a woman aged 25 to 39 with Graves disease. The source material was peripheral blood mononuclear cells (PBMCs), sampled at new diagnosis, from a patient treated with antithyroid drugs. The CDR3 bases are TGTGCCAGCGGTGCGGGGGATTCACCCCTCCACTTT. Translation gives CASGAGDSPLHF.